This T cell receptor (beta chain) was recorded in a study of human T cells and chemical hapten exposure. This clonotype occurred a few times. In germline, CDR1 is MGHDK, CDR2 SYGVNS. This CDR3 comprises 13 residues. Trimming left V 3 bases short and J 4 bases short, with 9 bases between. The time point was: patch test 1, 2 weeks after DPC sensitization. Sample treatment: therapeutic diphenylcyclopropenone sensitization with weekly scalp DPC. MiXCR, applied by TCRdb to the RACE reads, yields one record per CDR3 protein. The table lists about 120,000 distinct CDR3 sequences, about an eighth of them singletons.

The chain employs TRBV25-1 and TRBJ1-2, with TRBD1 as a possible D gene (5 bases). This TCR was recovered from a woman aged 45-60 years with alopecia areata. Some clones in this sample may be carry-over from other donors' samples. The specimen was whole blood, collected in connection with sensitization to the hapten diphenylcyclopropenone (DPC). CDR3 coding DNA: TGTGCCAGCAGTGAGGGGACGGGCTATGGCTACACCTTC. Protein: CASSEGTGYGYTF.